This is a list of T cell receptor beta chains from one sample in a study of shared clonotypes between healthy human individuals. Clones were sequenced by immunoSEQ multiplex PCR, and TCRdb holds only the in-frame ones, with some missing. The data show approximately 710,000 clones, with 90% seen just once and 30% to 40% held by the top ten. Sequenced sample: memory CD8+ T cells from PBMCs. All receptors come from a man younger than 35 in good health. Some clones in this sample may be carry-over from other donors' samples. CDR3s include the opening cysteine and the closing phenylalanine or tryptophan. Each record gives: V gene, CDR3 protein.

TRBV28,CASSSVLAGFSYEQYF
TRBV6-1,CASSGHRFYGNTIYF
TRBV10-3,CAISESGTSGRPIDTQYF
TRBV30,CAWSSSGSYNEQFF
TRBV7-2,CASSLKSGPYNEQFF
TRBV7-9,CASSLGGEAEAFF
TRBV11-2,CASSQGSQMYGYTF
TRBV5-4,CARSPPGQGDEKLFF
TRBV2,CASTDGGSLPEQFF
TRBV12-2,CASRYHSGTQETQYF
TRBV4-3,CASSQDSTGYNEQFF
TRBV7-2,CASSLASRGNGYTF
TRBV13,CASSPEGGAGRTGELFF
TRBV27,CASTRWADNEQFF
TRBV5-1,CASPPQHSPPGEQFF
TRBV7-9,CASSTRQGKNYEQYF
TRBV29-1,CSGQPGLAINEQFF
TRBV27,CASSLFGFTGANVLTF
TRBV5-6,CASSDGTGVLYGYTF
TRBV30,CAWSVGEPYEQYF
TRBV28,CASSLFFREGDGELFF
TRBV29-1,CSVGTGTTTEAFF
TRBV5-5,CASSLEVRQSNEKLFF
TRBV27,CASRPDGGGPWGANVLTF
TRBV27,CASTGVSSYEQYF
TRBV1,CTSSQDRLAGSPTRSYNEQFF
TRBV30,CAWIAGIYEQYF
TRBV5-6,CASSDSRNEQFF
TRBV7-3,CASSLVGNTDTQYF
TRBV7-2,CASSARLADIHNEQFF
TRBV16,CASSQRFYEQYF
TRBV10-3,CAISESAGRVGYGYTF
TRBV7-9,CASSSRTESLAEAFF
TRBV27,CASSLGQMNTEAFF
TRBV5-6,CASSLEASGLYEQYF
TRBV5-6,CASSTSYNEQFF
TRBV9,CASSVAPSGIYEQYF
TRBV7-9,CASTGDRPYEQYF
TRBV5-8,CASSLADSGTYTDTQYF
TRBV27,CASSSIAGGAAEAFF